This T cell receptor beta chain was retrieved from a study of vaccination effects on CD4 cells after COVID-19. Germline CDR1 is MRHNA and CDR2 is SNTAGT. V lost 0 bases to trimming and J lost 1 base; unmatched junction nucleotides: 1. There are 16 residues in the CDR3. Study observations and caveats: Convalescent patients were scarce in the study, and it lacked early post-infection timepoints.

The assay was immunoSEQ multiplex PCR, and TCRdb's table has in-frame clones only and misses some. Seen here are some 74,000 clones, 81% observed once, and the top ten hold about 1.2%. After expansion with viral peptide pools in the ViraFEST assay, antigen-specific CD4+ T cells were sequenced. A roughly 11-day culture period preceded the isolation of CD4+ T cells. The vaccine given was either BNT162b2 or mRNA-1273, in two doses. All vaccine recipients tested negative for nucleocapsid antibodies and had never contracted SARS-CoV-2 infection. Each well held 1.5 million to 2.5 million PBMC cultured with about 9.9 ug/ml peptides and about 10 IU/ml IL-2. About this clone: Its antigen is undetermined.

The genes are TRBV6-4 and TRBJ2-1, with 9 bases matching TRBD1. The specimen comprised CD4+ T cells from PBMCs cultured with HCoV-229E spike peptides, sampled after COVID-19 vaccination. This TCR was sampled from a human donor who received a COVID-19 vaccine. The CDR3 DNA follows: TGTGCCAGCAGTGACTCCGGGACAGGGTCCTACAATGAGCAGTTCTTC. This translates into CASSDSGTGSYNEQFF.